The 30 T cell receptor beta chains listed next were all sequenced from one sample in a study of shared clonotypes between healthy human individuals. Clones were read by immunoSEQ multiplex PCR, and TCRdb kept only the in-frame ones, dropping some. The sample includes about 2.2 million clones, over 85% seen only once; the top ten take under 2%. Naive CD8 cells were CD45RO-negative, positively selected for CCR7, excluding terminally differentiated effector memory CD45RA+ cells. Sequenced sample: naive CD8+ T cells from PBMCs. These receptor sequences come from a young man in good health. Some clones in this sample may be carry-over from other donors' samples.

V and J are TRBV7-6 and TRBJ2-7, with 8 positions matching TRBD2. Germline CDR1 SGHVS, CDR2 FNYEAQ. The CDR3 length is 16 residues. V was clipped by 5 bases and J by 7 bases; unmatched bases: 16. The DNA of the CDR3 is TGTGCCAGCAGCAATATAGGTGGACTAGCAGCGAGGGAGCAGTACTTC. It yields the protein CASSNIGGLAAREQYF.

This clone was counted once. Different DNA sequences within this sample yield the same CDR3. This rearrangement joins TRBV28 to TRBJ1-2; unclear D gene. Germline loops: CDR1 MDHEN, CDR2 SYDVKM. This CDR3 contains 13 residues. Trimming removed 1 base at V and 4 bases at J, with 7 bases between. Here the CDR3 reads CASSLFSGYGYTF. The CDR3 nucleotides read TGTGCCAGCAGTTTATTTTCGGGCTATGGCTACACCTTC.

The rearrangement joins TRBV6-6 to TRBJ2-2; no clear D gene. Per germline, CDR1 MNHNY and CDR2 SVGAGI (reference sequence). The V end lost 5 bases, the J end lost 6 bases, and 7 bases lay between the germline ends. The CDR3 is made up of 12 amino acids. The CDR3 loop is CASSPYSGELFF. CDR3 DNA sequence: TGTGCCAGCAGTCCCTACTCCGGGGAGCTGTTTTTT.

The rearrangement joins TRBV9 to TRBJ1-1; no firm D call. Germline loops: CDR1 SGDLS, CDR2 YYNGEE. The CDR3 is 15 amino acids. V lost 0 bases, J lost 5 bases, and 14 bases lay in between. The CDR3 reads CASSVVHSRWTEAFF. DNA of the CDR3: TGTGCCAGCAGCGTAGTGCACAGTCGGTGGACTGAAGCTTTCTTT. The full variable domain, with the rest looked up from reference TRBV9 and TRBJ1-1, is DSGVTQTPKHLITATGQRVTLRCSPRSGDLSVYWYQQSLDQGLQFLIQYYNGEERAKGNILERFSAQQFPDLHSELNLSSLELGDSALYFCASSVVHSRWTEAFFGQGTRLTVV.

J is TRBJ1-1 and V is TRBV11-2; tentatively, D is TRBD1 (5 bases). Germline CDR1 SGHAT, CDR2 FQNNGV. The CDR3 has 15 residues. Trimming shortened V by 5 bases and J by 1 base, and 14 bases separated the two germline ends. CDR3 coding DNA: TGTGCCAGCAGCCTGCCCGCGGGGGGGAACACTGAAGCTTTCTTT. This translates into CASSLPAGGNTEAFF.

The chain is built from TRBV5-1 and TRBJ2-2; the D is unclear. V lost 2 bases and J lost 0, with 14 bases in between. The CDR3 extends over 17 amino acids. Per the germline V gene, CDR1 is SGHRS and CDR2 is YFSETQ. The CDR3 bases are TGCGCCAGCAGCTTTTTTCTATCTGCATCGAACACCGGGGAGCTGTTTTTT. It codes for CASSFFLSASNTGELFF. The whole variable domain, remainder taken from reference TRBV5-1 and TRBJ2-2, is KAGVTQTPRYLIKTRGQQVTLSCSPISGHRSVSWYQQTPGQGLQFLFEYFSETQRNKGNFPGRFSGRQFSNSRSEMNVSTLELGDSALYLCASSFFLSASNTGELFFGEGSRLTVL.

The chain has TRBV28 and TRBJ2-7; 7 bases fit TRBD1. The V segment lost 5 bases and the J segment 1 base; nucleotides outside the gene matches: 8. The germline V gene encodes CDR1 MDHEN and CDR2 SYDVKM. There are 15 residues in the CDR3. Here the CDR3 reads CASSLSGGWSYEQYF. As DNA, the CDR3 is TGTGCCAGCAGTCTATCAGGGGGATGGTCCTACGAGCAGTACTTC.

The gene calls are TRBV28 and TRBJ1-5, with D unresolved. The CDR3 loop spans 9 amino acids. V lost 5 bases, J lost 10 bases, and 3 bases lay in between. Germline CDR1 is MDHEN and CDR2 is SYDVKM. The CDR3 DNA follows: TGTGCCAGCAGTCCACCCCAGCATTTT. This encodes CASSPPQHF.

This CDR3 is CASSAPVWGRGRDTGELFF. CDR3 nucleotide sequence: TGTGCCAGCAGCGCCCCTGTCTGGGGGAGGGGGCGAGACACCGGGGAGCTGTTTTTT. The chain combines TRBV9 with TRBJ2-2; perhaps D is TRBD1 or TRBD2 (7 bases each). The CDR3 length is 19 residues. Trimming took off 3 bases at V and 3 bases at J, with 24 bases between the two ends. Germline V gives CDR1 SGDLS, CDR2 YYNGEE.

On this clone: The same CDR3 can be traced to other DNA sequences in this sample. The chain recombines TRBV27 with TRBJ2-3; 9 nucleotides agree with TRBD2. Germline V CDR1 and CDR2: MNHEY, SMNVEV (reference sequence). V shed 2 bases and J 4 bases; nucleotides not matched to a gene: 4. The CDR3 contains 15 residues. CDR3 bases: TGTGCCAGCAGTTTAGTAGCGGGAGTGGCAGATACGCAGTATTTT. The encoded protein is CASSLVAGVADTQYF.

The chain combines TRBV19 with TRBJ2-1; D is uncertain. V lost 0 bases, J lost 1 base, and 10 bases lay in between. The CDR3 spans 16 residues. Germline CDR1 is LNHDA and CDR2 is SQIVND (reference sequence). The CDR3 loop reads CASSIDFRLSYNEQFF. CDR3 DNA: TGTGCCAGTAGTATAGACTTCAGACTTTCCTACAATGAGCAGTTCTTC.

On this clone: In the same sample, other DNA sequences code for this CDR3. The chain's CDR3 is CASRAGSNTEAFF. In DNA form, the CDR3 reads TGCGCCAGCCGGGCAGGTTCGAACACTGAAGCTTTCTTT. The rearrangement joins TRBV5-1 to TRBJ1-1, with D uncertain. The CDR3 extends over 13 amino acids. Per the germline V gene, CDR1 is SGHRS and CDR2 is YFSETQ. V lost 7 bases, J lost 1 base, and 11 bases lay in between.

J is TRBJ2-5 and V is TRBV29-1, with D uncertain. This CDR3 contains 13 residues. CDR1 is SQVTM, CDR2 ANQGSEA, per germline. V shed 2 bases and J shed 0 bases, with 7 bases lying between them. The CDR3 DNA reads as TGCAGCGTTGAAATGGGGAACCAAGAGACCCAGTACTTC. Translating gives CSVEMGNQETQYF.

This chain joins TRBV4-1 and TRBJ1-1; D uncertain. CDR3 length: 15 residues. Germline loops: CDR1 MGHRA, CDR2 YSYEKL. The V end was cut by 1 base, the J end by 1 base, with 10 bases between. The CDR3 loop is CASSQAVLGNTEAFF. In DNA form, the CDR3 reads TGCGCCAGCAGCCAAGCTGTACTGGGGAACACTGAAGCTTTCTTT.

J is TRBJ2-5 and V is TRBV4-1; D may be TRBD2 (5 bases). V lost 4 bases and J lost 4, with 19 bases in between. The CDR3 consists of 16 residues. CDR1 and CDR2 (germline): MGHRA, YSYEKL. The CDR3 protein is CASSLTQPRSGETQYF. CDR3 DNA: TGCGCCAGCAGCCTTACACAGCCAAGGAGCGGAGAGACCCAGTACTTC.

This clone was recorded only once. J is TRBJ1-1 and V is TRBV10-1; 7 bases match TRBD1. The V and J ends lost 7 bases and 8 bases, in that order; junction bases with no gene match: 10. The CDR3 has 13 amino acids. CDR1 is WNHNN and CDR2 is SYGVQD in the germline V gene (reference sequence). The CDR3 here is CASTPTTGDEAFF. CDR3 bases: TGCGCCAGCACCCCGACCACAGGGGACGAAGCTTTCTTT.

The rearrangement links TRBV5-6 to TRBJ2-1, with a possible D match to TRBD1 (5 bases). Germline V gives CDR1 SGHDT, CDR2 YYEEEE. CDR3 size: 16 residues. V was pared by 4 bases and J by 0 bases, with 14 bases between. The CDR3 coding sequence is TGTGCCAGCAGCGTCACAGGCCGAAGCTCCTACAATGAGCAGTTCTTC. Protein: CASSVTGRSSYNEQFF.

V and J are TRBV28 and TRBJ2-1, with D possibly called TRBD1 or TRBD2 (5 bases each). The CDR3 sequence is 17 residues long. Germline V CDR1 and CDR2: MDHEN, SYDVKM. With 5 bases removed from V and 7 bases from J, the gap between germline ends came to 24 bases. In DNA, the CDR3 is TGTGCCAGCAGTCGGACCGGGACCCTCGCCCTTCCTAATGAGCAGTTCTTC. Amino acids: CASSRTGTLALPNEQFF. The whole variable domain, filled in from reference TRBV28 and TRBJ2-1, reads DVKVTQSSRYLVKRTGEKVFLECVQDMDHENMFWYRQDPGLGLRLIYFSYDVKMKEKGDIPEGYSVSREKKERFSLILESASTNQTSMYLCASSRTGTLALPNEQFFGPGTRLTVL.

The V call is TRBV5-4, the J call TRBJ2-7; D remains ambiguous. This CDR3 comprises 12 residues. The germline CDR1 and CDR2 sequences are SGHNT and YYREEE (reference sequence). Trimming took off 0 bases at V and 5 bases at J, with 6 bases between the two ends. For the CDR3, the DNA is TGTGCCAGCAGCTTGGTAGCCCACGAGCAGTACTTC. Amino acids: CASSLVAHEQYF.

The V call is TRBV25-1, the J call TRBJ2-1; 9 bases are a match to TRBD2. Germline V gene sequence: CDR1 MGHDK, CDR2 SYGVNS. This CDR3 is 13 amino acids long. J gave up 3 bases and V 10 bases, and 4 bases lay outside the gene matches. CDR3: CATRLADYNEQFF. The CDR3 region has the DNA TGTGCCACCCGACTAGCGGACTACAATGAGCAGTTCTTC.

The CDR3, as DNA: TGTGCCAGTAGTATAGATGGCCGGGGGGCGACTGGCTACACCTTC. The encoded protein is CASSIDGRGATGYTF. V gene TRBV19 combines with J gene TRBJ1-2, with D perhaps matching TRBD1 (6 bases). Trimming removed 0 bases at V and 7 bases at J, with 15 bases between. From germline, CDR1 is LNHDA and CDR2 SQIVND (reference sequence). The CDR3 runs 15 residues.

The chain joins TRBV15 to TRBJ1-2, with TRBD1 matching 8 bases. V lost 3 bases and J lost 6; bases outside the gene matches: 9. The CDR3 totals 15 residues. The germline gives CDR1 LNHNV, CDR2 YYDKDF (reference sequence). CDR3 protein: CATSRDRVSGDGYTF. The CDR3 region has the DNA TGTGCCACCAGCAGGGACAGGGTTAGTGGGGATGGCTACACCTTC.

Details on this clone: The same CDR3 also results from other DNA sequences found in this sample. This chain joins TRBV7-9 and TRBJ1-1; D perhaps matches TRBD1 (5 bases). Deletions cut 4 bases from V and 0 bases from J, with 9 bases between. There are 14 residues in the CDR3. Germline CDR1 SEHNR, CDR2 FQNEAQ (reference sequence). CDR3 in amino acids: CASSSQGLNTEAFF. The CDR3 DNA reads TGTGCCAGCAGCTCCCAGGGTCTGAACACTGAAGCTTTCTTT.

The V gene is TRBV27, the J gene TRBJ2-7, with D possibly TRBD2 on 7 matching bases. The ends were cut back, 5 bases at V and 4 bases at J, with 21 bases in the middle. CDR1 and CDR2 from the germline V gene are MNHEY and SMNVEV (reference sequence). The CDR3 is 16 amino acids. CDR3 DNA sequence: TGTGCCAGCAGTCCAAGCCAGGGGAGGGTTTCTTACGAGCAGTACTTC. Translating it yields CASSPSQGRVSYEQYF.

The chain uses TRBV7-9 and TRBJ2-1, with D tentatively TRBD2 (7 bases). The ends were cut back, 4 bases at V and 8 bases at J, with 21 bases in the middle. The CDR3 is 16 amino acids. Germline assignment: CDR1 SEHNR and CDR2 FQNEAQ (reference sequence). The CDR3 nucleotides are TGTGCCAGCAGCTCAGAAGGCCACGGGGGGCCCGATGAGCAGTTCTTC. This gives the protein CASSSEGHGGPDEQFF.

J is TRBJ1-1 and V is TRBV5-6; 11 nucleotides agree with TRBD1. After removal of 1 base from V and 5 bases from J, the junction contained 10 bases not matched to a gene. CDR1 SGHDT and CDR2 YYEEEE come from the germline V gene. The CDR3 loop spans 17 amino acids. CDR3 amino acids: CASSLRTGGRRWTEAFF. The CDR3 DNA follows: TGTGCCAGCAGCTTGCGGACAGGGGGCCGGAGATGGACTGAAGCTTTCTTT.

This clone appeared a single time. This sample includes further DNA sequences coding for the same CDR3. This CDR3 is CASSSGGTNYGYTF. The CDR3 DNA reads TGTGCCAGCAGCTCCGGGGGGACTAACTATGGCTACACCTTC. The chain has TRBV7-9 and TRBJ1-2, with D perhaps matching TRBD1 (5 bases). The CDR3 runs to 14 residues. V lost 4 bases and J 0 bases, leaving 9 bases between the germline ends. The V gene's germline CDR1 is SEHNR and CDR2 FQNEAQ (reference sequence).

This clone was seen once. The V call is TRBV5-1, the J call TRBJ2-3; 10 positions agree with TRBD2. CDR3 length equals 18 residues. Germline CDR1 and CDR2: SGHRS and YFSETQ. V lost 0 bases, J lost 2 bases, and 9 bases stayed unmatched. CDR3 amino acids: CASSLGLRLAGSTDTQYF. CDR3 nucleotide sequence: TGCGCCAGCAGCTTGGGGCTTAGACTAGCGGGTTCCACAGATACGCAGTATTTT.

DNA for the CDR3: TGTGCCAGCAGCCGACGGGACACCACCTACAATGAGCAGTTCTTC. The encoded protein is CASSRRDTTYNEQFF. V usage is TRBV21-1 and J usage is TRBJ2-1; no check of the table's D call, TRBD1, against the DNA was made. TRBV21-1 is given as a pseudogene. This CDR3 comprises 15 residues.

This chain joins TRBV28 and TRBJ2-1; perhaps TRBD2 as D (6 bases). The CDR3 length is 13 residues. Germline CDR1 and CDR2: MDHEN and SYDVKM. Trimming took 1 base from V and 10 from J, leaving 11 bases between them. The CDR3 DNA reads as TGTGCCAGCAGTTTATTGAGCGGGCGCGAGCAGTTCTTC. Encoded protein: CASSLLSGREQFF.